The 22 T cell receptor beta chains in this list originate from one sample, sequenced in a study of identical twins. Each CDR3 protein gets one entry after TCRdb re-called the 5' RACE reads with MiXCR. Of 200,000 to 250,000 distinct CDR3 sequences listed, over 12% are singletons. Sequenced: memory (CD45RO+) T cells sorted from blood. The receptors derive from a woman aged 18-30 years in good health.

The chain is built from TRBV3-1 and TRBJ1-5, with D possibly being TRBD1 (5 bases). The V end lost 1 base, the J end lost 3 bases, and 7 bases lay between the germline ends. Germline V gives CDR1 LGHDT, CDR2 YNNKEL (reference sequence). The CDR3 has 14 amino acids. The CDR3 nucleotides are TGTGCCAGCAGCCAAGGGGGGTTCAATCAGCCCCAGCATTTT. Amino acids: CASSQGGFNQPQHF.

This clonotype has just a few counts. This sequence joins TRBV19 and TRBJ2-2, with a weak D call TRBD1 (6 bases). Germline lookup yields CDR1 LNHDA and CDR2 SQIVND (reference sequence). Trimming took off 9 bases at V and 0 bases at J, with 14 bases between the two ends. The CDR3 runs to 15 residues. The DNA of the CDR3 is TGTGCCAGCCACCTGCCAGGGGCGAACACCGGGGAGCTGTTTTTT. Its translation: CASHLPGANTGELFF.

This clonotype was detected only a few times. The chain carries TRBV3-1 and TRBJ2-7; 7 bases map to TRBD1. This CDR3 is built from 15 residues. J gave up 1 base and V 2 bases, and 5 bases lay outside the gene matches. Germline values: CDR1 LGHDT, CDR2 YNNKEL (reference sequence). CDR3 sequence (DNA): TGTGCCAGCAGCCAACCCCGGGACAGTTCCTACGAGCAGTACTTC. Residues: CASSQPRDSSYEQYF.

V usage is TRBV29-1 and J usage is TRBJ2-2; 11 bases are shared with TRBD1. There are 17 residues in the CDR3. J was trimmed by 0 bases and V by 8 bases; bases with no gene match: 11. Germline V gene data show CDR1 as SQVTM and CDR2 as ANQGSEA. The CDR3 region has the DNA TGCAGCCCCGCGGGACAGGGGGAATCTGCGAACACCGGGGAGCTGTTTTTT. Protein product: CSPAGQGESANTGELFF.

The chain carries TRBV20-1 and TRBJ1-4, with TRBD1 as a possible D gene (6 bases). This CDR3 is built from 16 residues. CDR1 and CDR2 from the germline V gene are DFQATT and SNEGSKA (reference sequence). V was shortened by 6 bases and J by 0 bases, with 17 bases between the two germline ends. The CDR3 DNA follows: TGCAGTGCCAGCGGACAGCTAGGAGCAACTAATGAAAAACTGTTTTTT. It is translated as CSASGQLGATNEKLFF.

The chain carries TRBV6-6 and TRBJ2-7; TRBD1 is a possible D gene (5 bases). The V gene lost 2 bases and the J gene lost 1 base, with 6 bases spanning the gap. Germline V gene data show CDR1 as MNHNY and CDR2 as SVGAGI (reference sequence). This CDR3 comprises 13 residues. Here the CDR3 DNA reads TGTGCCAGCAGTTACGACAGATCCTACGAGCAGTACTTC. Amino acids: CASSYDRSYEQYF.

V usage is TRBV7-2 and J usage is TRBJ1-1, with D possibly matching TRBD1 (5 bases). This CDR3 is 15 amino acids long. The germline V gene has CDR1 SGHTA and CDR2 FQGNSA. Between the trimmed V and J ends, which lost 4 bases and 4 bases, there was a span of 16 bases. CDR3 residues: CASSSGGAGSTEAFF. Written as DNA, the CDR3 is TGTGCCAGCAGCTCTGGAGGGGCGGGATCCACTGAAGCTTTCTTT.

The gene calls are TRBV6-2 or TRBV6-3 and TRBJ2-7, with unresolved D. CDR1 and CDR2 from the germline V gene are MNHEY and SVGEGT. Trimming took 1 base from V and 7 from J, leaving 5 bases between them. The CDR3 consists of 11 residues. In DNA, the CDR3 is TGTGCCAGCAGTTACTTCAAGGAGCAGTACTTC. Translating it yields CASSYFKEQYF.

The chain couples TRBV7-2 to TRBJ1-3; D call uncertain. The CDR3 extends over 17 amino acids. CDR1 is SGHTA and CDR2 is FQGNSA in the germline V gene. Trimming removed 1 base from V and 0 bases from J, with 13 bases in between. The CDR3 here is CASSLGPGRYSGNTIYF. Written as DNA, the CDR3 is TGTGCCAGCAGCTTAGGGCCGGGAAGATACTCTGGAAACACCATATATTTT.

Ten or more counts support this clonotype. This chain links TRBV20-1 with TRBJ2-7; no firm D call. V lost 3 bases and J lost 0, with 12 bases in between. Germline CDR1 is DFQATT and CDR2 is SNEGSKA (reference sequence). The CDR3 covers 14 residues. The CDR3 sequence: CSARGSLSSYEQYF. The CDR3 DNA is TGCAGTGCTAGGGGTAGTCTGAGCTCCTACGAGCAGTACTTC.

The chain is built from TRBV30 and TRBJ2-1; 13 bases match TRBD2. Germline-derived CDR1 and CDR2 are GTSNPN and SVGIG (reference sequence). Unmatched junction bases numbered 18, after V lost 0 bases and J lost 7 bases. There are 20 residues in the CDR3. The CDR3 DNA sequence: TGTGCCTGGAGTGTACTATTGGGACAGCGACTAGCGGGAGGAATAAATGAGCAGTTCTTC. The encoded protein is CAWSVLLGQRLAGGINEQFF.

The rearrangement joins TRBV7-9 to TRBJ1-1; possible D gene TRBD1, 6 bases. The V end was cut by 1 base, the J end by 8 bases, with 14 bases between. CDR1 is SEHNR and CDR2 is FQNEAQ in the germline V gene (reference sequence). This CDR3 has 14 residues. The CDR3 sequence is CASSLGGGGPEAFF. CDR3 in DNA: TGTGCCAGCAGCTTAGGAGGGGGAGGACCCGAAGCTTTCTTT. The complete variable domain, with remaining parts taken from reference TRBV7-9 and TRBJ1-1, reads DTGVSQNPRHKITKRGQNVTFRCDPISEHNRLYWYRQTLGQGPEFLTYFQNEAQLEKSRLLSDRFSAERPKGSFSTLEIQRTEQGDSAMYLCASSLGGGGPEAFFGQGTRLTVV.

This clonotype appeared a few times. This chain links TRBV6-2 or TRBV6-3 with TRBJ2-1, with D possibly TRBD2 on 5 matching bases. Germline V gene lookup returns CDR1 MNHEY and CDR2 SVGEGT. With 8 bases removed from V and 8 bases from J, the gap between germline ends came to 19 bases. There are 14 residues in the CDR3. CDR3 region: CASRAGGPKDEQFF. In DNA form, the CDR3 reads TGTGCCAGCCGGGCAGGCGGGCCTAAGGATGAGCAGTTCTTC.

This clonotype was counted only a few times. J is TRBJ2-7 and V is TRBV20-1, with 9 bases matching TRBD1. V trimming: 1 base; J trimming: 7 bases; junction bases outside the gene matches: 17. Germline V CDR1 and CDR2: DFQATT, SNEGSKA (reference sequence). CDR3 length: 17 residues. The CDR3 DNA follows: TGCAGTGCTAGAGGTCCCAGGGAAGACAGGGGGTCTGGGGAGCAGTACTTC. It encodes CSARGPREDRGSGEQYF.

This clonotype is a singleton in its sample. The rearrangement uses TRBV6-1 and TRBJ2-3; 8 bases align to TRBD2. The CDR3 is made up of 15 amino acids. The germline CDR1 and CDR2 sequences are MNHNS and SASEGT. V gave up 10 bases and J gave up 7 bases; unmatched junction bases: 16. In DNA form, the CDR3 reads TGTGCCACCCTTTGGACGGGGGGGCATTTAAATACGCAGTATTTT. Amino acid sequence: CATLWTGGHLNTQYF.

This rearrangement joins TRBV9 to TRBJ2-2; the D gene is possibly TRBD1 (6 bases). This CDR3 has 15 amino acids. Germline V gene lookup returns CDR1 SGDLS and CDR2 YYNGEE. V lost 2 bases to trimming and J lost 2 bases, with 10 bases between them. The CDR3 loop reads CASSVHRVNTGELFF. CDR3 DNA sequence: TGTGCCAGCAGCGTGCACAGGGTCAACACCGGGGAGCTGTTTTTT.

The chain employs TRBV20-1 and TRBJ1-6; D remains unclear. Trimming took off 6 bases at V and 5 bases at J, with 17 bases between the two ends. This CDR3 region has 15 residues. From germline, CDR1 is DFQATT and CDR2 SNEGSKA (reference sequence). In nucleotides, the CDR3 is TGCAGTGCCCCCTCAGCCCAGATTGATAATTCACCCCTCCACTTT. This codes for CSAPSAQIDNSPLHF.

V usage is TRBV2 and J usage is TRBJ1-2; D not certain. Germline V gene data show CDR1 as SNHLY and CDR2 as FYNNEI. This CDR3 contains 14 residues. V was shortened by 6 bases and J by 5 bases, with 16 bases between the two germline ends. CDR3 sequence: CASSLGPGRYGYTF. For the CDR3, the DNA is TGTGCCAGCAGCCTTGGACCAGGAAGATATGGCTACACCTTC.

This clonotype occurred a few times. This chain uses TRBV7-9 with TRBJ1-2, with D tentatively TRBD1 (6 bases). CDR3 size: 13 residues. Between the trimmed V and J ends, which lost 3 bases and 7 bases, there was a span of 12 bases. Germline V gene data show CDR1 as SEHNR and CDR2 as FQNEAQ (reference sequence). The CDR3 sequence: CASSFEQGSGYTF. DNA for the CDR3: TGTGCCAGCAGCTTTGAACAGGGATCTGGCTACACCTTC.

This clonotype was recorded at least ten times. The chain couples TRBV6-5 to TRBJ1-2; D remains ambiguous. The CDR3 has 15 amino acids. V lost 0 bases and J lost 4, with 12 bases in between. Germline assignment: CDR1 MNHEY and CDR2 SVGAGI. CDR3 region: CASSYSKIRIYGYTF. The CDR3, as DNA: TGTGCCAGCAGTTACTCGAAAATCAGAATCTATGGCTACACCTTC.

The table lists this clonotype with a few counts. This rearrangement joins TRBV7-9 to TRBJ2-7, with D maybe TRBD1 (6 bases). Germline CDR1 and CDR2: SEHNR and FQNEAQ (reference sequence). V was shortened by 0 bases and J by 2 bases, with 17 bases between the two germline ends. This CDR3 is built from 17 residues. The CDR3 DNA is TGTGCCAGCAGCTTAGCGTTGGGACAACGTTTTGCCTACGAGCAGTACTTC. Its translation: CASSLALGQRFAYEQYF.

This sequence joins TRBV6-1 and TRBJ1-3; D ambiguous. Germline values: CDR1 MNHNS, CDR2 SASEGT. This CDR3 contains 14 residues. Trimming pared 7 bases from V and 0 bases from J, leaving 10 bases between. Here the CDR3 reads CASTVSLSGNTIYF. As DNA, the CDR3 is TGTGCCAGCACGGTCAGCCTCTCTGGAAACACCATATATTTT.